This T cell receptor beta chain was sequenced during a study of regulatory T cells in long-lasting Graves disease. The table lists this clonotype with a few counts. Its specificity is not known. Sequencing libraries for TCR beta were prepared with iRepertoire HTBI primers and Arm-PCR of CDR3 regions. TCRdb re-called the multiplex PCR reads through MiXCR, storing one row per CDR3 protein. The sample has about 610,000 distinct CDR3 sequences, roughly a sixth seen once. Time point specified: newly diagnosed GD, antithyroid drugs for less than 3 months. PBMC RNA served as the TCR library source. CDR3 length equals 15 residues. Germline loops: CDR1 SGDLS, CDR2 YYNGEE. The germline V and J ends were trimmed by 4 bases and 4 bases, with 15 bases remaining between them. General study findings and limits: Persistent cases of Graves' showed reduced TCR diversity relative to newly diagnosed patients.

The same specimen was also included in a second study, on T cells in Graves' hyperthyroidism and ophthalmopathy.

Specimen: peripheral blood mononuclear cells (PBMCs), collected at new diagnosis, from a patient treated with antithyroid drugs. The chain links TRBV9 to TRBJ1-5, with D perhaps TRBD1 (6 bases). The TCR originated in a man younger than 35 with Graves disease. The CDR3 region has the DNA TGTGCCAGCAGCACCCAGGGGACGGCAAATCAGCCCCAGCATTTT. It encodes CASSTQGTANQPQHF.